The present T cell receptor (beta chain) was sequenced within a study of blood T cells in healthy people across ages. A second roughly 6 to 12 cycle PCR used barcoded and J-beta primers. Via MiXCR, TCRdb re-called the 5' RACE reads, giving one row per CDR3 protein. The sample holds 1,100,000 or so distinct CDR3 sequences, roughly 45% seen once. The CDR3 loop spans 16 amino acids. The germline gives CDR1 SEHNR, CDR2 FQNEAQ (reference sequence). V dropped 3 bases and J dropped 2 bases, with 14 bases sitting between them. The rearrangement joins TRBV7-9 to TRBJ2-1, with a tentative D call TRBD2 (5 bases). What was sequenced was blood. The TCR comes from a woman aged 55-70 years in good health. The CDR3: CASSFVAGLTYNEQFF. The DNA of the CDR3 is TGTGCCAGCAGCTTCGTGGCGGGTCTAACCTACAATGAGCAGTTCTTC. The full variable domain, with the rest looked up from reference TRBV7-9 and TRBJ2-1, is DTGVSQNPRHKITKRGQNVTFRCDPISEHNRLYWYRQTLGQGPEFLTYFQNEAQLEKSRLLSDRFSAERPKGSFSTLEIQRTEQGDSAMYLCASSFVAGLTYNEQFFGPGTRLTVL.